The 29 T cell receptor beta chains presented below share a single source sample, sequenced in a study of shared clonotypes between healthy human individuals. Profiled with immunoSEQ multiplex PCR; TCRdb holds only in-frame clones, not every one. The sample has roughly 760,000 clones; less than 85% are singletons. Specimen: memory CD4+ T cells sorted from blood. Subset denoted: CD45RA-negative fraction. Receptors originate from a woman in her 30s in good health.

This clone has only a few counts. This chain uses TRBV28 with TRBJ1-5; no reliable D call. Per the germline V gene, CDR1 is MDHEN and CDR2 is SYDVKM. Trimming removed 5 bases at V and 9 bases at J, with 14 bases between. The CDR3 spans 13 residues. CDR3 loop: CASSVPVISPQHF. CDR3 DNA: TGTGCCAGCAGTGTTCCAGTGATATCGCCCCAGCATTTT.

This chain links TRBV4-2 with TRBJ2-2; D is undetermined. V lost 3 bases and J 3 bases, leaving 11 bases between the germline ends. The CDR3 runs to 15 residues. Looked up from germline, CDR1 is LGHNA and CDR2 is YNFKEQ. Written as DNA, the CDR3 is TGTGCCAGCAGCCAGACCTCTAGTGACACCGGGGAGCTGTTTTTT. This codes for CASSQTSSDTGELFF.

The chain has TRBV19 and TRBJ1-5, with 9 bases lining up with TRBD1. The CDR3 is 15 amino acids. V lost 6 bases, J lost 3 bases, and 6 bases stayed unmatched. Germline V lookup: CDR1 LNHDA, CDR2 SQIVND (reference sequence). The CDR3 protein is CASSLGQGNNQPQHF. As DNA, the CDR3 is TGTGCCAGTAGCCTTGGACAGGGGAACAATCAGCCCCAGCATTTT.

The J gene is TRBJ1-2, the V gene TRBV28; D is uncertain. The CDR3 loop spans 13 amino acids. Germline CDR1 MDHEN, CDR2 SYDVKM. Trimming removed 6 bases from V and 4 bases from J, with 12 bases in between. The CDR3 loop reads CASRPGPIYGYTF. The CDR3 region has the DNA TGTGCCAGCAGACCGGGCCCCATCTATGGCTACACCTTC.

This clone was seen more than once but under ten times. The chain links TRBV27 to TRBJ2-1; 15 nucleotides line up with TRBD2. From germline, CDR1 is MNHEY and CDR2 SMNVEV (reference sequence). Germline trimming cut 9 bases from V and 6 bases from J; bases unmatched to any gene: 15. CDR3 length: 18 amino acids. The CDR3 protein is CARVNGTSGGIRANEQFF. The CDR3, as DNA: TGTGCCAGAGTGAATGGGACTAGCGGGGGGATCCGGGCCAATGAGCAGTTCTTC.

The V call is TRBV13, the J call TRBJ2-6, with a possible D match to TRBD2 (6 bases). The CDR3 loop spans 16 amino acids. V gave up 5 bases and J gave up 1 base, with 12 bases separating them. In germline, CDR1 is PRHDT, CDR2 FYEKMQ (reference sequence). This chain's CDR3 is CASSPLGGSGANVLTF. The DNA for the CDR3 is TGTGCCAGCAGCCCCCTGGGGGGATCTGGGGCCAACGTCCTGACTTTC.

DNA for the CDR3: TGTGCCAGCAGTTCTTCCCTCCTACAGGGCACACCCCTCCACTTT. Protein sequence: CASSSSLLQGTPLHF. The rearrangement joins TRBV6-5 to TRBJ1-6; D might be TRBD1 (6 bases). Germline lookup yields CDR1 MNHEY and CDR2 SVGAGI. The CDR3 covers 15 residues. V was clipped by 4 bases and J by 11 bases, with 18 bases between them.

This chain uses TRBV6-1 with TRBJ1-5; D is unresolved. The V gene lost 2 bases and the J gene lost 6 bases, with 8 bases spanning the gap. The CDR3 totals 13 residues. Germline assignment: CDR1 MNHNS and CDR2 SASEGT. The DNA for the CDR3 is TGTGCCAGCAGTGAATTTCTACCTCAGCCCCAGCATTTT. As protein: CASSEFLPQPQHF.

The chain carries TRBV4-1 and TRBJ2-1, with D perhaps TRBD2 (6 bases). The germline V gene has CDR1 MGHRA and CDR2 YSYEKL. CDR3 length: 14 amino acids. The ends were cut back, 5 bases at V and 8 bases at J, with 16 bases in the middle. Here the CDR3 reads CASSSTLAFDEQFF. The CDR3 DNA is TGCGCCAGCAGCAGTACCCTAGCGTTCGATGAGCAGTTCTTC.

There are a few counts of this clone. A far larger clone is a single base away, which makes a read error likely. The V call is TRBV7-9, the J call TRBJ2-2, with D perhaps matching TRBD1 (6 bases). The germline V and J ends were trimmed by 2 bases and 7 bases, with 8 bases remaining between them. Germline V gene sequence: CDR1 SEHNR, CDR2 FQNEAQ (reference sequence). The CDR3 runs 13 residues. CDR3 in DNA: TGTGCCAGCAGCTTACAGGGGAACGGGGAGCTGTTTTTT. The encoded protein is CASSLQGNGELFF.

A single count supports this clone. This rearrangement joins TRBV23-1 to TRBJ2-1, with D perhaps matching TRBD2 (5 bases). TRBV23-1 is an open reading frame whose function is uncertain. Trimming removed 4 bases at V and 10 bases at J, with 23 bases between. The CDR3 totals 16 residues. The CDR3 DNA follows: TGCGCCAGCAGTCTTCGGACTGGCGCCCTCTCTTCGGAGCAGTTCTTC. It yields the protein CASSLRTGALSSEQFF.

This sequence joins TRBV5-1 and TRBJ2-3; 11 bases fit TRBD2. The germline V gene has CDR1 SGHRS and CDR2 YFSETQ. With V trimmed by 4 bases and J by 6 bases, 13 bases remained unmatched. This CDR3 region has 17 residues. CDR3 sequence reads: CASSPGTSGNSIDTQYF. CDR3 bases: TGCGCCAGCAGCCCCGGGACTAGCGGCAACTCGATTGATACGCAGTATTTT. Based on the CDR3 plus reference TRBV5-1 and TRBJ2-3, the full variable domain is KAGVTQTPRYLIKTRGQQVTLSCSPISGHRSVSWYQQTPGQGLQFLFEYFSETQRNKGNFPGRFSGRQFSNSRSEMNVSTLELGDSALYLCASSPGTSGNSIDTQYFGPGTRLTVL.

The DNA of the CDR3 is TGTGCCAGCAGCTTGGGGGACATAAGCTCCTACGAGCAGTACTTC. Its translation: CASSLGDISSYEQYF. This sequence joins TRBV7-9 and TRBJ2-7; D perhaps matches TRBD1 (6 bases). V was trimmed by 3 bases and J by 0 bases, leaving 12 bases between them. Germline lookup yields CDR1 SEHNR and CDR2 FQNEAQ (reference sequence). The CDR3 covers 15 residues.

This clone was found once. The CDR3 nucleotides are TGTGCCAGCAGCCAGACAGGGGGCGCGTCTGGGGCCAACGTCCTGACTTTC. Translation gives CASSQTGGASGANVLTF. The chain employs TRBV7-2 and TRBJ2-6; 10 bases align to TRBD1. This CDR3 contains 17 residues. CDR1 and CDR2 from the germline V gene are SGHTA and FQGNSA. The J segment lost 1 base and the V segment lost 5 bases, leaving 5 bases of the junction unmatched.

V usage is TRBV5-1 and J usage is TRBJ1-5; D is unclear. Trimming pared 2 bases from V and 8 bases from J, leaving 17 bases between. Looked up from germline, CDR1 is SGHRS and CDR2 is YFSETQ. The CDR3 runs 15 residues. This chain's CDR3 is CASSFDGIGQEPQHF. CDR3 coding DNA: TGCGCCAGCAGCTTTGATGGGATAGGGCAAGAGCCCCAGCATTTT.

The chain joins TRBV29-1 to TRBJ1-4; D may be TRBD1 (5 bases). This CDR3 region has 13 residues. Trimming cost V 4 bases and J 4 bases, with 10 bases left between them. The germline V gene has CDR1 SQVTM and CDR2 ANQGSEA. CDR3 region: CSVAGLFNEKLFF. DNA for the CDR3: TGCAGCGTTGCGGGACTTTTTAATGAAAAACTGTTTTTT. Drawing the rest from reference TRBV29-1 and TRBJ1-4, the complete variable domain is SAVISQKPSRDICQRGTSLTIQCQVDSQVTMMFWYRQQPGQSLTLIATANQGSEATYESGFVIDKFPISRPNLTFSTLTVSNMSPEDSSIYLCSVAGLFNEKLFFGSGTQLSVL.

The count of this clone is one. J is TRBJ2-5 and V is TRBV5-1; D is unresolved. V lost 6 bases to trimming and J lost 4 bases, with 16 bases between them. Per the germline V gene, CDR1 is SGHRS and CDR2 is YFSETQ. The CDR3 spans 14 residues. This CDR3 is CASNPTAGGETQYF. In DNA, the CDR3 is TGCGCCAGCAACCCGACGGCCGGCGGAGAGACCCAGTACTTC.

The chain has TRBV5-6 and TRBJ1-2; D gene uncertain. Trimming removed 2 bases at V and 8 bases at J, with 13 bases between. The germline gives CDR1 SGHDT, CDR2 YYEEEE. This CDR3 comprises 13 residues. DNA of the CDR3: TGTGCCAGCAGCTTAGACATACAGTACGGCTACACCTTC. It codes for CASSLDIQYGYTF.

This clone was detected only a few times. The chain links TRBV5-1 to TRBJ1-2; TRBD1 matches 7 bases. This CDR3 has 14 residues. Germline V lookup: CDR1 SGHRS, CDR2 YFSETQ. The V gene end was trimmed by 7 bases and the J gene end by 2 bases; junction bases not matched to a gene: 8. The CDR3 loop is CASGTPGQNYGYTF. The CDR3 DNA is TGCGCCAGCGGAACCCCGGGACAGAACTATGGCTACACCTTC.

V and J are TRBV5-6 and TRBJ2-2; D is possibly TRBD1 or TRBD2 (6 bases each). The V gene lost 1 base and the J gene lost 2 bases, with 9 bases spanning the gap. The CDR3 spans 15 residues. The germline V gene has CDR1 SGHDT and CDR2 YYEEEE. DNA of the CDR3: TGTGCCAGCAGCTTGTTGGGGGGCAACACCGGGGAGCTGTTTTTT. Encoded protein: CASSLLGGNTGELFF.

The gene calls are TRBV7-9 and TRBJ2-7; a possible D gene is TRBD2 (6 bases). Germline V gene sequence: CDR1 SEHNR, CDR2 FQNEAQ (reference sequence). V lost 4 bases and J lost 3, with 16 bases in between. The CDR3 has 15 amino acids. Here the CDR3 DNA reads TGTGCCAGCAGCTCGCCCGGGACGGGGGTCTACGAGCAGTACTTC. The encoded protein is CASSSPGTGVYEQYF. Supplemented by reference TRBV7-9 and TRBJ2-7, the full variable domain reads DTGVSQNPRHKITKRGQNVTFRCDPISEHNRLYWYRQTLGQGPEFLTYFQNEAQLEKSRLLSDRFSAERPKGSFSTLEIQRTEQGDSAMYLCASSSPGTGVYEQYFGPGTRLTVT.

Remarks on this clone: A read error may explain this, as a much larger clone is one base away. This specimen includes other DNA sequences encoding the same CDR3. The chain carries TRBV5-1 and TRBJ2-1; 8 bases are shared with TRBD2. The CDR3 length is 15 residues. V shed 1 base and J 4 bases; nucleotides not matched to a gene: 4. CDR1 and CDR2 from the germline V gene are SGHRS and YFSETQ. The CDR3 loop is CASSLSSGSYNEQFF. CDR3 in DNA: TGCGCCAGCAGCTTGTCTAGCGGGTCGTACAATGAGCAGTTCTTC.

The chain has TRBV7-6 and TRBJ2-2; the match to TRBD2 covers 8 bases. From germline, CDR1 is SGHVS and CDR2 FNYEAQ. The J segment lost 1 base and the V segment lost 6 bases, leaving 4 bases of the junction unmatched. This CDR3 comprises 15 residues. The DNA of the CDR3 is TGTGCCAGCAGACTAGCGGAGAAGAACACCGGGGAGCTGTTTTTT. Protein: CASRLAEKNTGELFF. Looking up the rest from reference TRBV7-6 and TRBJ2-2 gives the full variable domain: GAGVSQSPRYKVTKRGQDVALRCDPISGHVSLYWYRQALGQGPEFLTYFNYEAQQDKSGLPNDRFSAERPEGSISTLTIQRTEQRDSAMYRCASRLAEKNTGELFFGEGSRLTVL.

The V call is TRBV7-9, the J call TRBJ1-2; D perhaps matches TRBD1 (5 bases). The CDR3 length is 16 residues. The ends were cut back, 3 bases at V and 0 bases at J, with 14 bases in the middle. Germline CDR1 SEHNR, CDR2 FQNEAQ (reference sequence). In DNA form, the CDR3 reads TGTGCCAGCAGCTTTTCTTCCGGGACCTCTAACTATGGCTACACCTTC. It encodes CASSFSSGTSNYGYTF. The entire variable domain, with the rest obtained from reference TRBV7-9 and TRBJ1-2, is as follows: DTGVSQNPRHKITKRGQNVTFRCDPISEHNRLYWYRQTLGQGPEFLTYFQNEAQLEKSRLLSDRFSAERPKGSFSTLEIQRTEQGDSAMYLCASSFSSGTSNYGYTFGSGTRLTVV.

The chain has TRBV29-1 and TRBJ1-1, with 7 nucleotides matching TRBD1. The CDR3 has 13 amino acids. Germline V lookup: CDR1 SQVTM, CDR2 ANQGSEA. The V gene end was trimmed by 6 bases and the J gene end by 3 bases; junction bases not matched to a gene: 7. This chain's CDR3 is CSVVTDRDTEAFF. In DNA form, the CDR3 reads TGCAGCGTAGTCACAGACAGGGACACTGAAGCTTTCTTT.

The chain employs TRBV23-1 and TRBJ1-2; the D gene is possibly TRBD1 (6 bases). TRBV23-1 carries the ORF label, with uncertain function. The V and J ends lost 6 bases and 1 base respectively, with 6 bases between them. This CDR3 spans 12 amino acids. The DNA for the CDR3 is TGCGCCAGCAGACAGGGTAACTATGGCTACACCTTC. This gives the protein CASRQGNYGYTF.

The DNA for the CDR3 is TGTGCCAGCAGTTGGACTAGCGCAGATACGCAGTATTTT. Protein: CASSWTSADTQYF. The gene calls are TRBV5-6 and TRBJ2-3; the match to TRBD2 covers 9 bases. Germline V lookup: CDR1 SGHDT, CDR2 YYEEEE. CDR3 size: 13 residues. Unmatched junction bases numbered 2, after V lost 5 bases and J lost 4 bases.

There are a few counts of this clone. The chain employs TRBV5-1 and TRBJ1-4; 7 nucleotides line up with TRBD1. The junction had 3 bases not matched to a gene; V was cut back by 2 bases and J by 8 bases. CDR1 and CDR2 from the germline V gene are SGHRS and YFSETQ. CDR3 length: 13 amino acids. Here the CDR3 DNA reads TGCGCCAGCAGCTTAAACAGGGGAGAAAAACTGTTTTTT. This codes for CASSLNRGEKLFF.

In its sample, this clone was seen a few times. The CDR3 spells CASSLMQLGANVLTF. The CDR3 DNA reads as TGTGCCAGCAGCTTAATGCAGCTCGGGGCCAACGTCCTGACTTTC. The chain couples TRBV7-3 to TRBJ2-6; D gene uncertain. Germline CDR1 reads SGHTA; CDR2 reads FQGTGA. CDR3 size: 15 residues. The V end lost 1 base, the J end lost 4 bases, and 8 bases lay between the germline ends.